This T cell receptor beta chain was obtained from a study of blood T cells in healthy people across ages. This clonotype was seen repeatedly, ten times or more. Every donor provided roughly 10 milliliters of peripheral blood. V was cut by 5 bases and J by 3 bases, with 5 bases left in between. This CDR3 comprises 10 residues. The V gene's germline CDR1 is SQVTM and CDR2 ANQGSEA. A J-beta primer mix and a sample-barcoded 5' primer were used in a second PCR of about 7 to 12 cycles. TCRdb ran MiXCR on the 5' RACE reads and lists one entry per CDR3 protein. The sample shows nearly 1 million distinct CDR3 sequences, just over 50% of them seen only once.

The J gene is TRBJ2-7, the V gene TRBV29-1; unclear D gene. This receptor was identified in a woman between 55 and 75 years old in good health. The sequenced sample was blood. The CDR3 sequence: CSVRDYEQYF. DNA of the CDR3: TGCAGCGTTAGGGACTACGAGCAGTACTTC.